The present T cell receptor beta chain was sequenced within a study of T cell responses to AZD1222 COVID-19 vaccine. The method was immunoSEQ multiplex PCR; TCRdb's version includes in-frame clones alone and lacks a portion of them. This table has over 110,000 clones, around nine tenths appearing once. To note about this clone: Its antigen is unknown.

The CDR3 contains 12 residues. Germline V gene sequence: CDR1 SEHNR, CDR2 FQNEAQ (reference sequence). The ends were cut back, 3 bases at V and 4 bases at J, with 6 bases in the middle. The study's findings and limits: Elevations in Spike-specific TCR breadth and depth followed administration of two AZD1222 doses.

This receptor was identified in an adult who received the AZD1222 COVID-19 vaccine. The gene calls are TRBV7-9 and TRBJ1-2; no reliable D call. Sample: peripheral blood, taken 28 days after the second AZD1222 dose. The CDR3 here is CASSFEPYGYTF. CDR3 nucleotides: TGTGCCAGCAGCTTCGAGCCCTATGGCTACACCTTC.